These T cell receptor beta chains were read from a single sample in a study of T-cell reconstitution after alpha-beta-depleted transplantation in children. TCRdb re-analysed the PCR reads in MiXCR, keeping a single row per CDR3 protein. In the table there are about 980,000 distinct CDR3 sequences, about 29% of which are singletons. The sample was PBMCs, mostly from graft donor cells, taken 360 days after TCRalphabeta/CD19-depleted stem cell transplant. These receptors were collected from a boy younger than two who had a stem cell transplant for SCID, so the T cells may come from the graft donor. The CDR3 runs from the conserved cysteine through the conserved F or W. D genes are given only for firm matches. Not every row has a clone size; where given, it reads once, few, many or a size class.

V gene	D gene	clone size	J gene	CDR3 protein	CDR3 DNA
TRBV5-1	.	.	TRBJ1-1	CASSPSAANTEAFF	TGCGCCAGCAGCCCCTCGGCGGCCAACACTGAAGCTTTCTTT
TRBV7-8	TRBD2	few	TRBJ2-5	CASSLTRGAVDRGTQYF	TGTGCCAGCAGCTTAACGCGGGGGGCCGTCGATCGTGGGACCCAGTACTTC
TRBV11-2	.	.	TRBJ2-5	CASSCHRDFRGETQYF	TGTGCCAGCAGCTGCCATAGGGACTTTCGGGGAGAGACCCAGTACTTC
TRBV4-3	.	few	TRBJ2-3	CASSQGETDTQYF	TGCGCCAGCAGCCAAGGGGAAACAGATACGCAGTATTTT
TRBV10-3	.	.	TRBJ2-3	CAISESWDTQYF	TGTGCCATCAGCGAATCCTGGGATACGCAGTATTTT
TRBV12-5	TRBD1	.	TRBJ2-5	CASGWGQGETQYF	TGTGCTAGTGGTTGGGGACAGGGAGAGACCCAGTACTTC
TRBV29-1	TRBD1	.	TRBJ2-5	CSVLRDRAETQYF	TGCAGCGTTCTCCGGGACAGGGCGGAGACCCAGTACTTC
TRBV29-1	.	.	TRBJ1-1	CSVVRNKAFF	TGCAGCGTGGTTCGGAACAAAGCTTTCTTT
TRBV5-6	.	.	TRBJ1-1	CASSFGPGRTEAFF	.
TRBV10-1	.	.	TRBJ2-2	CASSDGGTNTGELFF	TGCGCCAGCAGTGATGGAGGGACGAACACCGGGGAGCTGTTTTTT
TRBV20-1	TRBD1	few	TRBJ2-7	CSARADRGLYEQYF	TGCAGTGCTAGAGCCGACAGGGGGCTTTACGAGCAGTACTTC
TRBV5-6	TRBD1	.	TRBJ2-7	CASGRGQAPAGEQYF	TGTGCCAGCGGTCGGGGACAGGCCCCGGCGGGGGAGCAGTACTTC
TRBV5-1	.	few	TRBJ2-3	CASSLDRDPSTDTQYF	TGCGCCAGCAGCCTGGACCGAGACCCTAGCACAGATACGCAGTATTTT
TRBV20-1	.	.	TRBJ2-5	CSARVLETQYF	TGCAGTGCTAGAGTTCTGGAGACCCAGTACTTC
TRBV25-1	TRBD1	.	TRBJ1-1	CASSPTLGDRGPRTEAFF	TGTGCCAGCAGCCCCACCCTTGGGGACAGGGGACCTCGTACTGAAGCTTTCTTT
TRBV9	.	.	TRBJ2-7	CASSPRPIGASSYEQYF	TGTGCCAGCAGCCCTCGTCCTATAGGGGCTAGCTCCTACGAGCAGTACTTC
TRBV2	.	few	TRBJ2-1	CASSPLDGNNEQFF	TGTGCCAGCAGTCCTTTGGACGGTAACAATGAGCAGTTCTTC
TRBV29-1	.	.	TRBJ2-3	CSVQVASTDTQYF	TGCAGCGTTCAGGTCGCTAGCACAGATACGCAGTATTTT
TRBV7-7	.	once	TRBJ1-4	CASSSGVGSTNEKLFF	TGTGCCAGCAGCTCCGGAGTGGGCAGCACTAATGAAAAACTGTTTTTT
TRBV4-1	.	.	TRBJ2-1	CASSQDETDYPSSYNEQFF	TGCGCCAGCAGCCAAGATGAAACGGACTACCCGAGCTCCTACAATGAGCAGTTCTTC
TRBV10-3	.	.	TRBJ2-2	CAITRDTNTGELFF	TGTGCCATAACCCGGGACACGAACACCGGGGAGCTGTTTTTT
TRBV12-3/TRBV12-4	.	few	TRBJ2-1	CASRNLSYNEQFF	TGTGCCAGCAGGAACCTCTCCTACAATGAGCAGTTCTTC
TRBV20-1	.	.	TRBJ1-2	CSARQGVGQGYTF	TGCAGTGCTAGACAGGGAGTAGGTCAGGGCTACACCTTC
TRBV7-6	.	.	TRBJ2-1	CASSLGTGTLLDNEQFF	TGTGCCAGCAGCTTAGGTACGGGGACCCTCTTGGACAATGAGCAGTTCTTC
TRBV5-5	TRBD1	.	TRBJ1-2	CASSTEQGAGYGYTF	TGTGCCAGCAGCACCGAGCAGGGGGCGGGCTATGGCTACACCTTC
TRBV19	TRBD2	.	TRBJ2-1	CASQNEAGNEQFF	TGTGCCAGTCAAAATGAAGCGGGGAATGAGCAGTTCTTC
TRBV2	.	.	TRBJ2-3	CAMLGRVADTQYF	TGTGCCATGCTGGGCAGGGTTGCAGATACGCAGTATTTT
TRBV6-6	.	.	TRBJ1-1	CASSDQGSVRAFF	TGTGCCAGCAGTGATCAGGGGAGTGTGCGCGCTTTCTTT
TRBV7-3	.	.	TRBJ2-7	CASSSTGGSVTQQYF	TGTGCCAGCAGCTCTACCGGGGGTTCCGTGACTCAGCAGTACTTC
TRBV12-3/TRBV12-4	.	few	TRBJ1-6	CASSLASLRDSPLHF	TGTGCCAGCAGTTTAGCGAGCCTCCGTGATTCACCCCTCCACTTT
TRBV7-6	.	.	TRBJ2-6	CASSLDVGSSGANVLTF	TGTGCCAGCAGCTTAGATGTGGGCAGCTCTGGGGCCAACGTCCTGACTTTC
TRBV12-3/TRBV12-4	.	.	TRBJ1-1	CASIPAGTMNTEAFF	TGTGCCAGCATCCCGGCAGGAACCATGAACACTGAAGCTTTCTTT
TRBV2	.	few	TRBJ2-3	CASSVLGLAASDTQYF	TGTGCCAGCAGTGTACTCGGTCTAGCTGCCTCAGATACGCAGTATTTT
TRBV2	.	.	TRBJ2-2	CASSGARLPGELFF	TGTGCCAGCAGTGGGGCCCGGCTGCCAGGGGAGCTGTTTTTT
TRBV20-1	TRBD2	few	TRBJ2-1	CSGAGLHYNEQFF	TGCAGTGGGGCGGGACTACATTACAATGAGCAGTTCTTC
TRBV20-1	.	.	TRBJ1-6	CSASVQGNSPLHF	TGCAGTGCTAGCGTCCAGGGGAATTCACCCCTCCACTTT
TRBV6-5	TRBD2	.	TRBJ2-3	CAAGRGTDTQYF	TGTGCCGCCGGGCGGGGGACAGATACGCAGTATTTT
TRBV4-2	TRBD2	.	TRBJ2-1	CASSQGAGAYNEQFF	TGTGCCAGCAGCCAAGGAGCGGGGGCCTACAATGAGCAGTTCTTC
TRBV10-3	.	.	TRBJ1-5	CAITPTVGQPQHF	TGTGCCATCACCCCTACAGTGGGACAGCCCCAGCATTTT
TRBV12-3/TRBV12-4	.	few	TRBJ1-1	CASSKQGLVAFF	TGTGCCAGCAGCAAACAGGGCCTGGTGGCTTTCTTT
TRBV6-1	.	.	TRBJ2-7	CASSKQGRGGYEQYF	TGTGCCAGCAGTAAACAGGGGAGGGGGGGGTACGAGCAGTACTTC
TRBV28	.	.	TRBJ1-1	CASSRKNTEAFF	TGTGCCAGCAGCAGAAAGAACACTGAAGCTTTCTTT
TRBV5-1	TRBD2	few	TRBJ2-7	CASSLNFRGLAGNYEQYF	TGCGCCAGCAGCTTGAACTTCCGAGGTCTAGCGGGGAACTACGAGCAGTACTTC
TRBV9	TRBD1	many	TRBJ2-1	CASSARQGFSYNEQFF	TGTGCCAGCAGCGCCAGACAGGGTTTCTCCTACAATGAGCAGTTCTTC
TRBV7-9	.	few	TRBJ2-1	CASSFLPNEQFF	TGTGCCAGCAGCTTCCTACCTAATGAGCAGTTCTTC
TRBV6-5	.	few	TRBJ2-3	CASSYTPADTQYF	TGTGCCAGCAGTTACACCCCAGCAGATACGCAGTATTTT
TRBV4-2	.	.	TRBJ2-3	CASSQARGTDTQYF	TGTGCCAGCAGCCAAGCCAGGGGCACAGATACGCAGTATTTT
TRBV28	TRBD1	.	TRBJ1-1	CASKATGRGNTEAFF	TGTGCCAGCAAGGCGACAGGGAGGGGGAACACTGAAGCTTTCTTT
TRBV5-1	TRBD1	.	TRBJ1-3	CASSSDRGVSGNTIYF	TGCGCCAGCAGCTCGGACAGGGGGGTCTCTGGAAACACCATATATTTT
TRBV7-9	.	few	TRBJ2-1	CASTLSGRGPNNEQFF	TGTGCCAGCACCTTAAGTGGGCGGGGCCCCAACAATGAGCAGTTCTTC
TRBV7-9	TRBD2	many	TRBJ2-1	CASSSPGTSDYNEQFF	TGTGCCAGCAGCTCGCCAGGGACTAGCGACTACAATGAGCAGTTCTTC
TRBV6-1	TRBD1	few	TRBJ2-7	CASGRDRASYEQYF	TGTGCCAGCGGGCGGGACAGGGCTTCCTACGAGCAGTACTTC
TRBV5-5	TRBD1	.	TRBJ1-2	CASRTTGSYGYTF	TGTGCCAGCAGGACGACAGGGTCCTATGGCTACACCTTC